Given below is one T cell receptor beta chain in context. What it recognizes is unknown. The CDR3 has 14 residues. Germline CDR1 MNHEY, CDR2 SVGEGT. The sample originates from a study of monozygotic twins with inflammatory bowel disease. For every donor, one blood sample of approximately 2.5 ml was drawn. UMIs incorporating a 6-nucleotide sample barcode were appended by means of template switching. Following a re-call of the 5' RACE reads, TCRdb has one entry per CDR3 protein and lacks DNA. The listing records approximately 150,000 distinct CDR3 sequences. Broader study findings: Perhaps reflecting limited power, concordant and discordant twins did not differ in repertoire similarity.

The chain combines TRBV6-2 or TRBV6-3 with TRBJ2-7; TCRdb designates TRBD2, a call that cannot be tested without DNA. This TCR was sampled from a human donor with ulcerative colitis or Crohn's disease, or a healthy co-twin of an affected twin (not recorded which). The specimen sequenced was blood. The CDR3 sequence is CASRGAGVSYEQYF.